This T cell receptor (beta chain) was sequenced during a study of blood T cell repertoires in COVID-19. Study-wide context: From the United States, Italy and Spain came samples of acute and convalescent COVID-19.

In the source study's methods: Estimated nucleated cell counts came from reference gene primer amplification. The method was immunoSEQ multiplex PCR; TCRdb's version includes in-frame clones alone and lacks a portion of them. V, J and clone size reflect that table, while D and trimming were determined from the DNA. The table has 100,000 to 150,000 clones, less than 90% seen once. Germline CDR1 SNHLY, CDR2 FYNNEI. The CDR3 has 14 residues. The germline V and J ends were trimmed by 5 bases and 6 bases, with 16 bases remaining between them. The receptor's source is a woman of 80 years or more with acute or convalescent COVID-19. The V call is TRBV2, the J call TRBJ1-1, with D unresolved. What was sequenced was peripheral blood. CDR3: CASSPEARSSEAFF. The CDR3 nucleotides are TGTGCCAGCAGTCCGGAAGCGAGGTCGTCTGAAGCTTTCTTT.